These T cell receptor beta chains were read from a single sample in a study of molecular identifiers for immune sequencing clone quantification. TCRdb called the PCR reads again in MiXCR, with one record for every CDR3 protein. The profile shows around 460,000 distinct CDR3 sequences, around 25% of them singletons. Sequenced: naive CD8+ T cells from blood, with Jurkat cell RNA spiked in. The receptors originated from a human donor in good health. Some libraries in this study had Jurkat cell RNA spiked in. The CDR3 runs from the conserved cysteine through the conserved F or W. The D gene is left open where the match is weak. A clone size is listed for some rows: how often the clone was seen (once, few, many), or a class if it is expanded.

v_gene: TRBV20-1; abundance: many; j_gene: TRBJ1-1; d_gene: .; CDR3aa: CSARALGTPGTEAFF; CDR3nt: TGCAGTGCTAGGGCCTTAGGGACACCAGGCACTGAAGCTTTCTTT
v_gene: TRBV20-1; abundance: .; j_gene: TRBJ1-4; d_gene: .; CDR3aa: CSAPPPGNEKLFF; CDR3nt: TGCAGTGCCCCACCCCCAGGGAATGAAAAACTGTTTTTT
v_gene: TRBV7-6; abundance: .; j_gene: TRBJ2-7; d_gene: TRBD2; CDR3aa: CASSLERGDYEQYF; CDR3nt: TGTGCCAGCAGCTTAGAGCGGGGGGACTACGAGCAGTACTTC
v_gene: TRBV19; abundance: .; j_gene: TRBJ2-7; d_gene: .; CDR3aa: CASSIDRGFSYEQYF; CDR3nt: TGTGCCAGTAGTATAGATCGGGGGTTCAGCTACGAGCAGTACTTC
v_gene: TRBV6-2/TRBV6-3; abundance: .; j_gene: TRBJ1-1; d_gene: TRBD1; CDR3aa: CASRATGGGWGTEAFF; CDR3nt: TGTGCCAGCAGAGCTACAGGGGGGGGATGGGGCACTGAAGCTTTCTTT
v_gene: TRBV7-2; abundance: .; j_gene: TRBJ1-5; d_gene: TRBD1; CDR3aa: CASSPLTGPGQPQHF; CDR3nt: TGTGCCAGCAGCCCATTGACAGGGCCAGGGCAGCCCCAGCATTTT
v_gene: TRBV29-1; abundance: .; j_gene: TRBJ2-1; d_gene: .; CDR3aa: CSADARAPDEQFF; CDR3nt: TGCAGCGCCGATGCCAGAGCCCCCGATGAGCAGTTCTTC
v_gene: TRBV4-3; abundance: .; j_gene: TRBJ2-6; d_gene: .; CDR3aa: CASSQETSSGANVLTF; CDR3nt: TGCGCCAGCAGCCAAGAGACGAGCTCTGGGGCCAACGTCCTGACTTTC
v_gene: TRBV29-1; abundance: .; j_gene: TRBJ2-7; d_gene: TRBD2; CDR3aa: CRGPSREGEQYF; CDR3nt: TGCAGAGGCCCCTCCAGGGAGGGCGAGCAGTACTTC
v_gene: TRBV28; abundance: many; j_gene: TRBJ2-7; d_gene: TRBD2; CDR3aa: CASSQPSSGHAVYEQYF; CDR3nt: TGTGCCAGCAGCCAACCTTCTAGCGGGCACGCTGTTTACGAGCAGTACTTC
v_gene: TRBV28; abundance: .; j_gene: TRBJ2-2; d_gene: .; CDR3aa: CASSLMIGSSTGELFF; CDR3nt: TGTGCCAGCAGTCTTATGATAGGGAGTAGCACCGGGGAGCTGTTTTTT
v_gene: TRBV12-5; abundance: many; j_gene: TRBJ1-1; d_gene: .; CDR3aa: CASGLFVGMMNTEAFF; CDR3nt: TGTGCTAGTGGTCTATTTGTCGGGATGATGAACACTGAAGCTTTCTTT
v_gene: TRBV5-1; abundance: many; j_gene: TRBJ1-1; d_gene: .; CDR3aa: CASSSYSTNTEAFF; CDR3nt: TGCGCCAGCAGCTCTTATTCGACGAACACTGAAGCTTTCTTT
v_gene: TRBV5-4; abundance: few; j_gene: TRBJ2-7; d_gene: TRBD1; CDR3aa: CASSLAGTGVPYEQYF; CDR3nt: TGTGCCAGCAGCTTGGCGGGGACAGGGGTTCCCTACGAGCAGTACTTC
v_gene: TRBV12-3/TRBV12-4; abundance: .; j_gene: TRBJ2-1; d_gene: TRBD1; CDR3aa: CASSVLATGANGQFF; CDR3nt: TGTGCCAGCAGTGTGCTAGCGACAGGGGCCAATGGGCAGTTCTTC
v_gene: TRBV3-1; abundance: .; j_gene: TRBJ2-2; d_gene: .; CDR3aa: CASSQEQTNTGELFF; CDR3nt: TGTGCCAGCAGCCAAGAACAAACGAACACCGGGGAGCTGTTTTTT
v_gene: TRBV29-1; abundance: many; j_gene: TRBJ2-2; d_gene: .; CDR3aa: CSVEGLEGTGELFF; CDR3nt: TGCAGCGTTGAGGGACTGGAGGGCACCGGGGAGCTGTTTTTT
v_gene: TRBV7-2; abundance: many; j_gene: TRBJ2-3; d_gene: TRBD2; CDR3aa: CASSSNAGGRGDTQYF; CDR3nt: TGTGCCAGCAGCTCTAATGCGGGAGGGAGGGGAGATACGCAGTATTTT
v_gene: TRBV24-1; abundance: .; j_gene: TRBJ2-2; d_gene: .; CDR3aa: CATSYGVAGELFF; CDR3nt: TGTGCCACCAGTTACGGAGTCGCCGGGGAGCTGTTTTTT
v_gene: TRBV4-2; abundance: few; j_gene: TRBJ2-7; d_gene: .; CDR3aa: CASSPRGNHEQYF; CDR3nt: TGTGCCAGCAGCCCCCGGGGAAACCACGAGCAGTACTTC
v_gene: TRBV30; abundance: few; j_gene: TRBJ1-3; d_gene: TRBD1; CDR3aa: CAWSFGTGGDGNTIYF; CDR3nt: TGTGCCTGGAGTTTCGGGACAGGGGGCGATGGAAACACCATATATTTT
v_gene: TRBV7-2; abundance: many; j_gene: TRBJ1-5; d_gene: .; CDR3aa: CASSLGYRDFGNQPQHF; CDR3nt: TGTGCCAGCAGCTTAGGATACAGGGATTTTGGCAATCAGCCCCAGCATTTT
v_gene: TRBV16; abundance: .; j_gene: TRBJ1-3; d_gene: TRBD1; CDR3aa: CASSQQIIGSSDRATGNTIYF; CDR3nt: TGTGCCAGCAGCCAACAGATAATAGGGTCCTCCGACAGGGCCACTGGAAACACCATATATTTT
v_gene: TRBV7-9; abundance: few; j_gene: TRBJ1-1; d_gene: .; CDR3aa: CASSPGTRGLGTEAFF; CDR3nt: TGTGCCAGCAGCCCCGGAACCCGGGGCTTGGGCACTGAAGCTTTCTTT
v_gene: TRBV6-5; abundance: few; j_gene: TRBJ2-5; d_gene: .; CDR3aa: CASSPRPQEPQYF; CDR3nt: TGTGCCAGCAGTCCGAGGCCCCAAGAGCCCCAGTACTTC
v_gene: TRBV4-1; abundance: few; j_gene: TRBJ1-4; d_gene: .; CDR3aa: CASSQDGGSTNEKLFF; CDR3nt: TGCGCCAGCAGCCAAGATGGAGGGTCGACTAATGAAAAACTGTTTTTT
v_gene: TRBV11-2; abundance: few; j_gene: TRBJ2-3; d_gene: .; CDR3aa: CASSLVPGGTDTQYF; CDR3nt: TGTGCCAGCAGCTTAGTTCCCGGGGGCACAGATACGCAGTATTTT
v_gene: TRBV13; abundance: .; j_gene: TRBJ1-2; d_gene: .; CDR3aa: CASSLGAQGGYGYTF; CDR3nt: TGTGCCAGCAGCTTAGGCGCCCAGGGTGGCTATGGCTACACCTTC
v_gene: TRBV28; abundance: few; j_gene: TRBJ1-5; d_gene: .; CDR3aa: CASSLAGLGGNQPQHF; CDR3nt: TGTGCCAGCAGTTTGGCGGGACTTGGGGGCAATCAGCCCCAGCATTTT
v_gene: TRBV7-9; abundance: many; j_gene: TRBJ2-3; d_gene: .; CDR3aa: CASSPVLGVHSTDTQYF; CDR3nt: TGTGCCAGCAGCCCCGTCCTGGGCGTCCATTCCACAGATACGCAGTATTTT
v_gene: TRBV7-6; abundance: many; j_gene: TRBJ2-3; d_gene: .; CDR3aa: CASSLVGSSTDTQYF; CDR3nt: TGTGCCAGCAGCCTCGTGGGTTCTAGCACAGATACGCAGTATTTT
v_gene: TRBV15; abundance: few; j_gene: TRBJ2-2; d_gene: .; CDR3aa: CATSRDYAGNTGELFF; CDR3nt: TGTGCCACCAGCAGAGATTATGCAGGGAACACCGGGGAGCTGTTTTTT
v_gene: TRBV5-8; abundance: .; j_gene: TRBJ2-7; d_gene: .; CDR3aa: CASCLRGSSYEQYF; CDR3nt: TGTGCCAGCTGTTTGAGGGGGAGCTCCTACGAGCAGTACTTC
v_gene: TRBV30; abundance: .; j_gene: TRBJ2-7; d_gene: TRBD1; CDR3aa: CAWITPQQGVWEQYF; CDR3nt: TGTGCCTGGATCACCCCGCAGCAGGGGGTCTGGGAGCAGTACTTC
v_gene: TRBV21-1; abundance: few; j_gene: TRBJ1-1; d_gene: .; CDR3aa: CASTGGGRQGGTEAFF; CDR3nt: TGTGCCAGCACCGGAGGGGGTCGGCAGGGCGGCACTGAAGCTTTCTTT
v_gene: TRBV28; abundance: few; j_gene: TRBJ2-7; d_gene: TRBD2; CDR3aa: CASSPQGLAGDEQYF; CDR3nt: TGTGCCAGCAGTCCACAAGGACTAGCGGGAGACGAGCAGTACTTC
v_gene: TRBV15; abundance: few; j_gene: TRBJ2-3; d_gene: TRBD2; CDR3aa: CATSRDLRVAGGTDTQYF; CDR3nt: TGTGCCACCAGCAGAGATCTTAGGGTAGCGGGGGGCACAGATACGCAGTATTTT
v_gene: TRBV6-2/TRBV6-3; abundance: few; j_gene: TRBJ2-7; d_gene: .; CDR3aa: CASRPWPGSLEQYF; CDR3nt: TGTGCCAGCAGACCCTGGCCCGGGTCTCTCGAGCAGTACTTC
v_gene: TRBV4-1; abundance: .; j_gene: TRBJ2-7; d_gene: TRBD1; CDR3aa: CASSLIPGGESYEQYF; CDR3nt: TGCGCCAGCAGCCTTATACCAGGGGGCGAATCCTACGAGCAGTACTTC
v_gene: TRBV20-1; abundance: .; j_gene: TRBJ2-7; d_gene: TRBD1; CDR3aa: CSARARTGWYEQYF; CDR3nt: TGCAGTGCTAGAGCCCGGACAGGGTGGTACGAGCAGTACTTC
v_gene: TRBV28; abundance: .; j_gene: TRBJ2-7; d_gene: .; CDR3aa: CASSLLRGFYEQYF; CDR3nt: TGTGCCAGCAGTTTATTGCGGGGATTCTACGAGCAGTACTTC
v_gene: TRBV12-3/TRBV12-4; abundance: many; j_gene: TRBJ2-3; d_gene: .; CDR3aa: CASRILGGDTQYF; CDR3nt: TGTGCCAGCAGGATACTAGGCGGAGATACGCAGTATTTT